Ten or more counts support the clone carrying this T cell receptor beta chain. Its antigen is unidentified. Trimming shortened V by 1 base and J by 2 bases, and 9 bases separated the two germline ends. The CDR3 length is 14 residues. CDR1 and CDR2 (germline): DFQATT, SNEGSKA (reference sequence). Unfractionated whole blood was the source from which total RNA was extracted. These data are taken from a study of human T cells and chemical hapten exposure. Study-level results: The number of TCRs over 1 in 1000 frequency stayed unchanged after DPC.

The study's library attached unique molecular identifiers to single cDNA molecules. Each CDR3 protein gets one entry after TCRdb re-called the 5' RACE reads with MiXCR. The sample carries 75,000 or so distinct CDR3 sequences, around 15% recorded once. The receptor's source is a female donor in good health. The J gene is TRBJ2-1, the V gene TRBV20-1; possible D gene TRBD1, 6 bases. CDR3 protein: CSARARTAYNEQFF. The CDR3 DNA is TGCAGTGCTAGAGCCCGGACAGCCTACAATGAGCAGTTCTTC.